These 12 T cell receptor beta chains share one sample of origin, sequenced in a study of cytomegalovirus exposure and HLA in healthy donors. Profiling relied on immunoSEQ multiplex PCR, and the TCRdb table lists in-frame clones only, not all of them. The repertoire holds 120,000 or so clones, with about 96% as singletons. The specimen was PBMCs. These receptors all come from a young man in good health and CMV-seronegative.

In this sample, this clone turned up once. The chain employs TRBV21-1 and TRBJ1-2; the table assigns TRBD1, which was not confirmed against the DNA. TRBV21-1 is a listed pseudogene. There are 14 residues in the CDR3. In nucleotides, the CDR3 is TGTGCCAGCAGCAAAGGACAGGGGGGCCATGGCTACACCTTC. Its translation is CASSKGQGGHGYTF.

This chain uses TRBV28 with TRBJ2-1; 8 nucleotides match TRBD2. This CDR3 region has 15 residues. Germline loops: CDR1 MDHEN, CDR2 SYDVKM. V shed 3 bases and J 7 bases; nucleotides not matched to a gene: 8. The DNA for the CDR3 is TGTGCCAGCAGTTTTAGTAGCGGGGTATTAAATGAGCAGTTCTTC. Amino acids: CASSFSSGVLNEQFF.

The gene calls are TRBV4-2 and TRBJ1-2; D remains unclear. This CDR3 has 16 amino acids. CDR1 LGHNA and CDR2 YNFKEQ come from the germline V gene. V was shortened by 4 bases and J by 6 bases, with 21 bases between the two germline ends. CDR3 DNA sequence: TGTGCCAGCAGCCCCCCTCCCGGAGGGCAGTTAGATGGCTACACCTTC. It is translated as CASSPPPGGQLDGYTF.

The rearrangement joins TRBV28 to TRBJ1-2; D not certain. The CDR3 consists of 14 residues. Per germline, CDR1 MDHEN and CDR2 SYDVKM. Between the trimmed V and J ends, which lost 5 bases and 5 bases, there was a span of 15 bases. The CDR3 nucleotides read TGTGCCAGCAGTATAAACCCGGGAAGGTATGGCTACACCTTC. It yields the protein CASSINPGRYGYTF.

The rearrangement links TRBV5-6 to TRBJ2-7, with D possibly being TRBD1 (6 bases). The germline V gene has CDR1 SGHDT and CDR2 YYEEEE. V was pared by 5 bases and J by 2 bases, with 17 bases between. The CDR3 sequence is 15 residues long. The CDR3 loop reads CASSGGQGTPYEQYF. The CDR3, as DNA: TGTGCCAGCAGTGGGGGTCAGGGGACACCCTACGAGCAGTACTTC.

The chain has TRBV5-4 and TRBJ2-6, with TRBD2 matching 8 bases. Germline CDR1 reads SGHNT; CDR2 reads YYREEE (reference sequence). The CDR3 is 15 amino acids. V was pared by 8 bases and J by 4 bases, with 8 bases of the junction left unmatched. In DNA form, the CDR3 reads TGTGCCAGTATCCCGGGGGGGCCCGGGGCCAACGTCCTGACTTTC. This codes for CASIPGGPGANVLTF.

The rearrangement links TRBV5-6 to TRBJ2-1; 10 bases are shared with TRBD1. The CDR3 has 18 residues. The V and J ends lost 3 bases and 3 bases, in that order; junction bases with no gene match: 12. Germline lookup yields CDR1 SGHDT and CDR2 YYEEEE. The CDR3 reads CASSSTGGRFSGYNEQFF. CDR3 DNA: TGTGCCAGCAGCTCGACAGGGGGCCGTTTTTCTGGCTACAATGAGCAGTTCTTC.

The chain is built from TRBV28 and TRBJ1-5, with a weak D call TRBD1 (6 bases). The CDR3 totals 11 residues. In germline, CDR1 is MDHEN, CDR2 SYDVKM. Trimming took off 4 bases at V and 14 bases at J, with 12 bases between the two ends. For the CDR3, the DNA is TGTGCCAGCAGTTCAGCCGGGACAAAGCATTTT. Its protein is CASSSAGTKHF.

The V call is TRBV28, the J call TRBJ2-2; a possible D gene is TRBD1 (5 bases). The CDR3 extends over 16 amino acids. Between the trimmed V and J ends, which lost 9 bases and 1 base, there was a span of 18 bases. Germline V gene data show CDR1 as MDHEN and CDR2 as SYDVKM. CDR3 sequence (DNA): TGTGCCAGTAGAAGACAGAGCACCCTGAACACCGGGGAGCTGTTTTTT. Translating gives CASRRQSTLNTGELFF.

The V and J genes are TRBV28 and TRBJ2-7; 10 positions match TRBD1. The germline gives CDR1 MDHEN, CDR2 SYDVKM. The CDR3 is 16 amino acids. V lost 5 bases to trimming and J lost 0 bases; unmatched junction nucleotides: 7. CDR3: CASSVPWTGGSYEQYF. CDR3 bases: TGTGCCAGCAGTGTCCCCTGGACAGGGGGCTCCTACGAGCAGTACTTC.

The chain combines TRBV19 with TRBJ2-2; 9 nucleotides line up with TRBD1. The V gene's germline CDR1 is LNHDA and CDR2 SQIVND (reference sequence). The CDR3 consists of 15 residues. The trim removed 6 bases at V and 7 bases at J, leaving 9 bases unmatched. In DNA, the CDR3 is TGTGCCAGTAGCTCCCGGGACAGGGCATTCGGGGAGCTGTTTTTT. Its translation: CASSSRDRAFGELFF.

The rearrangement uses TRBV15 and TRBJ1-1; no firm D call. With 0 bases removed from V and 5 bases from J, the gap between germline ends came to 16 bases. The CDR3 has 16 amino acids. Germline V lookup: CDR1 LNHNV, CDR2 YYDKDF (reference sequence). The CDR3 here is CATSREGLRSGTEAFF. Here the CDR3 DNA reads TGTGCCACCAGCAGAGAAGGGTTGCGATCGGGAACTGAAGCTTTCTTT.